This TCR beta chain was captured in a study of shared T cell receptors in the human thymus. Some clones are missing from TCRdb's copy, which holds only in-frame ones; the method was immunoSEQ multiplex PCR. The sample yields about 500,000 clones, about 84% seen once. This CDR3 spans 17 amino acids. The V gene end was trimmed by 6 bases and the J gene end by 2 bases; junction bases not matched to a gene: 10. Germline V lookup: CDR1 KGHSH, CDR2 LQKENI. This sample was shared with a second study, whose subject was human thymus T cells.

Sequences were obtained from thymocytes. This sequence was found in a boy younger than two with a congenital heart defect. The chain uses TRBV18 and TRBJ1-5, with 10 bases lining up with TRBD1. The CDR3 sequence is CASSSRTGGGGNQPQHF. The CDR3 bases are TGTGCCAGCTCGTCTAGGACAGGGGGTGGTGGCAATCAGCCCCAGCATTTT.